This is a list of T cell receptor beta chains from one sample in a study of CD8 T cells in ankylosing spondylitis. TCRdb itself ran the 5' RACE reads through MiXCR, one entry per CDR3 protein. The sample carries 250,000 or so distinct CDR3 sequences, under 20% recorded once. Source material: blood, either unsorted or a sorted T cell fraction (not recorded which). Receptors originate from a male donor with ankylosing spondylitis or in good health (not recorded which). CDR3s include the opening cysteine and the closing phenylalanine or tryptophan. Each record gives: V gene, clone size, D gene, J gene, CDR3 DNA, CDR3 protein. A D gene is named only where the DNA matches it firmly. Rows give clone size only sometimes, using once, few, many, or a class for an expanded clone.

v_call: TRBV6-1; clone_size: NA; d_call: TRBD2; j_call: TRBJ2-3; cdr3_nt: TGTGCCAGCACCGAGCTAGCGGGAGGGCGAGATACGCAGTATTTT; cdr3_aa: CASTELAGGRDTQYF
v_call: TRBV4-1; clone_size: few; d_call: NA; j_call: TRBJ1-1; cdr3_nt: TGCGCCAGCAGCCCCTGGGTCGGGGCCGAAAACACTGAAGCTTTCTTT; cdr3_aa: CASSPWVGAENTEAFF
v_call: TRBV4-1; clone_size: many; d_call: NA; j_call: TRBJ2-1; cdr3_nt: TGCGCCAGCAGCCAAGGATTTAGCGGCTCCTACAATGAGCAGTTCTTC; cdr3_aa: CASSQGFSGSYNEQFF
v_call: TRBV29-1; clone_size: many; d_call: NA; j_call: TRBJ2-7; cdr3_nt: TGCAGCGTCGCCCCCATGGCACTACCTTCCTACGAGCAGTACTTC; cdr3_aa: CSVAPMALPSYEQYF
v_call: TRBV27; clone_size: NA; d_call: TRBD1; j_call: TRBJ2-3; cdr3_nt: TGTGCCAGCAGTCCCTCACAGGGGGCCCGCACAGATACGCAGTATTTT; cdr3_aa: CASSPSQGARTDTQYF
v_call: TRBV6-6; clone_size: NA; d_call: NA; j_call: TRBJ2-7; cdr3_nt: TGTGCCAGCAGTTACACACAGACCTACGAGCAGTACTTC; cdr3_aa: CASSYTQTYEQYF
v_call: TRBV20-1; clone_size: NA; d_call: TRBD2; j_call: TRBJ2-1; cdr3_nt: TGCAGTGCGCCTGCCGGGGATAGCGGGGGAGTCTACTATGAGCAGTTCTTC; cdr3_aa: CSAPAGDSGGVYYEQFF
v_call: TRBV20-1; clone_size: few; d_call: NA; j_call: TRBJ2-1; cdr3_nt: TGCAGTGCTATAGCGGTGGGGGCTTACAATGAGCAGTTCTTC; cdr3_aa: CSAIAVGAYNEQFF
v_call: TRBV5-1; clone_size: NA; d_call: NA; j_call: TRBJ2-3; cdr3_nt: TGCGCCAGCAGCTCCCCCTCGGTACGCCCCTTCGGCGGAGATACGCAGTATTTT; cdr3_aa: CASSSPSVRPFGGDTQYF
v_call: TRBV4-3; clone_size: NA; d_call: NA; j_call: TRBJ2-2; cdr3_nt: TGCGCCAGCAGCCAAGATGGCAGGGGTGTCGGGGAGCTGTTTTTT; cdr3_aa: CASSQDGRGVGELFF
v_call: TRBV4-1; clone_size: NA; d_call: TRBD1; j_call: TRBJ1-4; cdr3_nt: TGCGCCAGCAGCCAAGACTCGCAGGGGGCGCTTTATGAAAAACTGTTTTTT; cdr3_aa: CASSQDSQGALYEKLFF
v_call: TRBV20-1; clone_size: many; d_call: TRBD2; j_call: TRBJ2-1; cdr3_nt: TGCAGTGCTAGATATAGCGGGAGTGGTGAGCAGTTCTTC; cdr3_aa: CSARYSGSGEQFF
v_call: TRBV10-2; clone_size: few; d_call: NA; j_call: TRBJ2-7; cdr3_nt: TGCGCCAGCAGGGGGGGCTGGAACTACGAGCAGTACTTC; cdr3_aa: CASRGGWNYEQYF
v_call: TRBV20-1; clone_size: NA; d_call: NA; j_call: TRBJ2-1; cdr3_nt: TGCAGTGCTAGCCACTACAGACAGCTTGACAATGAGCAGTTCTTC; cdr3_aa: CSASHYRQLDNEQFF
v_call: TRBV5-1; clone_size: few; d_call: NA; j_call: TRBJ2-7; cdr3_nt: TGCGCCAGCAGCTCTCAGACGGGTAGCTCCTACGAGCAGTACTTC; cdr3_aa: CASSSQTGSSYEQYF
v_call: TRBV24-1; clone_size: NA; d_call: TRBD2; j_call: TRBJ2-1; cdr3_nt: TGTGCCACCAGTGACCGTACTAGCGGGAGTAGCTACAATGAGCAGTTCTTC; cdr3_aa: CATSDRTSGSSYNEQFF
v_call: TRBV9; clone_size: NA; d_call: TRBD2; j_call: TRBJ2-1; cdr3_nt: TGTGCCAGCAGCGTAGAGGCTAGCGGATATTACAATGAGCAGTTCTTC; cdr3_aa: CASSVEASGYYNEQFF
v_call: TRBV5-1; clone_size: few; d_call: TRBD2; j_call: TRBJ2-5; cdr3_nt: TGCGCCAGCAGCTTAGCGGGGTTGGAGACCCAGTACTTC; cdr3_aa: CASSLAGLETQYF